This record covers a single T cell receptor (beta chain). The target antigen is unknown. There are 15 residues in the CDR3. The germline V gene encodes CDR1 SGHTA and CDR2 FQGNSA. V lost 3 bases to trimming and J lost 5 bases, with 13 bases between them. This sample is drawn from a study of T-cell reconstitution after alpha-beta-depleted transplantation in children. Study outcomes and limitations: Reportedly, only several hundred clones from non-depleted graft cells drove alpha-beta T-cell counts at about two months.

The authors prepared the TCRbeta library with unique molecular identifiers. In TCRdb, the PCR reads were re-called with MiXCR into one record per CDR3 protein. The repertoire consists of 25,000 to 30,000 distinct CDR3 sequences, with roughly a sixth occurring once and the leading ten covering about a third. The specimen was PBMCs, mostly from graft donor cells, collected 60 days after TCRalphabeta/CD19-depleted stem cell transplant. This sequence joins TRBV7-2 and TRBJ2-2, with D maybe TRBD2 (5 bases). The source is a male patient aged 2-9 years who had a stem cell transplant for acute lymphoblastic leukemia, so the T cells may come from the graft donor. For the CDR3, the DNA is TGTGCCAGCAGCTTTGGGCTAGCCCCTACCGGGGAGCTGTTTTTT. Its protein is CASSFGLAPTGELFF.